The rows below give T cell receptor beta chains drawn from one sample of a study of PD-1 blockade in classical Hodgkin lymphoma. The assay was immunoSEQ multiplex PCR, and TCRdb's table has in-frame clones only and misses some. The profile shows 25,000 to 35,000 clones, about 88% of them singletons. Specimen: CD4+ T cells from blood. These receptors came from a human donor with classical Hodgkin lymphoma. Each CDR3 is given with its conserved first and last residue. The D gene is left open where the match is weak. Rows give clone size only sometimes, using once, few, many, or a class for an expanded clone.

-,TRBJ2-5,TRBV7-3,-,TGTGCCAGCAGCTTAACGTTTGGGAAGGGCCAAGAGACCCAGTACTTC,CASSLTFGKGQETQYF
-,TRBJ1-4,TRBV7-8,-,TGTGCCAGCAGCCGGTCCCCGACTCGACTTAATGAAAAACTGTTTTTT,CASSRSPTRLNEKLFF
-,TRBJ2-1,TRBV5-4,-,TGTGCCAGCAGCTTGGAATGGGCCCCCAATGAGCAGTTCTTC,CASSLEWAPNEQFF
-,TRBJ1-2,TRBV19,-,TGTGCCAGTAGTATTTTCGGGAACTATGGCTACACCTTC,CASSIFGNYGYTF
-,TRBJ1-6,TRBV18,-,TGTGCCAGCTCACCACAGCGAGACTATAATTCACCCCTCCACTTT,CASSPQRDYNSPLHF
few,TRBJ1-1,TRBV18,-,TGTGCCAGCTCACTAACGAACACTGAAGCTTTCTTT,CASSLTNTEAFF
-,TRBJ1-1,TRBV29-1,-,TGCAGCGTTGTACAATGGCAGGGGCGGGTGAACACTGAAGCTTTCTTT,CSVVQWQGRVNTEAFF
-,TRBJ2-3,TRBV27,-,TGTGCCAGCAGTTTCGGACAGAACACAGATACGCAGTATTTT,CASSFGQNTDTQYF
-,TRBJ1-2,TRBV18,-,TGTGCCAGCTCACCATCTGGGGCAAACCCGCCGCATGGCTACACCTTC,CASSPSGANPPHGYTF
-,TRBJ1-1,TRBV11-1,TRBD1,TGTGCCAGCAGCGTAAGGTTCTACAGGGGCTCTGTGGCTTTCTTT,CASSVRFYRGSVAFF
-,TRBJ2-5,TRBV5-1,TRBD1,TGCGCCAGCACCCCTAACTTGGGACAGCAAGAGACCCAGTACTTC,CASTPNLGQQETQYF
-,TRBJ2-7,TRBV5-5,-,TGTGCCAGCAGCGTACCTGGCTACGAGCAGTACTTC,CASSVPGYEQYF
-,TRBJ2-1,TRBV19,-,TGTGCCAGTAACCCCGACAGGCCGGGGAGGAATGAGCAGTTCTTC,CASNPDRPGRNEQFF
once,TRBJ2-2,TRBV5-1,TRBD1,TGCGCCAGCAGCTTGGCGGGACAGGGTTTGATCGGGGAGCTGTTTTTT,CASSLAGQGLIGELFF
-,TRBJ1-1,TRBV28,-,TGTGCCAGCAATCGTCAAACGGCAGGGAACACTGAAGCTTTCTTT,CASNRQTAGNTEAFF
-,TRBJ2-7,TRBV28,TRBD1,TGTGCCAGCAGTCGGACAGGACGTCTCTACGAGCAGTACTTC,CASSRTGRLYEQYF
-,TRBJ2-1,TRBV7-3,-,TGTGCCAGCAGTTACACGGGCGGACCTTACAATGAGCAGTTCTTC,CASSYTGGPYNEQFF
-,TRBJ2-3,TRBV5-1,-,TGCGCCAGCAGCTTCACCGACGGCCGTCGCGATACGCAGTATTTT,CASSFTDGRRDTQYF
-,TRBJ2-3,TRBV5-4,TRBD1,TGTGCCAGCAGCTTGGACAGGGGAGAACGGGATACGCAGTATTTT,CASSLDRGERDTQYF
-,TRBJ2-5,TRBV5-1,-,TGCGCCAGCAGCTTGGGGACGGCGAAGGAGACCCAGTACTTC,CASSLGTAKETQYF
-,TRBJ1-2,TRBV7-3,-,TGTGCCAGCAGCCCGATGCCAAGTAAACCCTATGGCTACACCTTC,CASSPMPSKPYGYTF
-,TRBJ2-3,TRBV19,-,TGTGCCAGTAGTAAAAGGGACTCAGCCACAGATACGCAGTATTTT,CASSKRDSATDTQYF
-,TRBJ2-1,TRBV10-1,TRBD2,TGCGCCAGCAGCGGGGGGTTAGCGGGAGGAGCCTCCTACAATGAGCAGTTCTTC,CASSGGLAGGASYNEQFF
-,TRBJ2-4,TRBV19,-,TGTGCCAGTAGTGCAGACGGTAAAAATAACATTCAGTACTTC,CASSADGKNNIQYF
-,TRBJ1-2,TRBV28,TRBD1,TGTGCCAGCAGAATAGTTAGACAGGGTCGAAACGGCTACACCTTC,CASRIVRQGRNGYTF
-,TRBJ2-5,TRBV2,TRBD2,TGTGCCAGCAGGGAGACTAGCGGGAGGAGAGAGACCCAGTACTTC,CASRETSGRRETQYF
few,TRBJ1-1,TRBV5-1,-,TGCGCCAGCCAGGAGGGCACTGAAGCTTTCTTT,CASQEGTEAFF
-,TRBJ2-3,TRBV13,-,TGTGCCAGCAGCTTGACAGCGGTTATGGATACGCAGTATTTT,CASSLTAVMDTQYF
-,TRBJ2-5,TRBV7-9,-,TGTGCCAGCAGCTTAGCCTCTTATTCGACGGGATTCCAAGAGACCCAGTACTTC,CASSLASYSTGFQETQYF
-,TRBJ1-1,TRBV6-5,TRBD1,TGTGCCAGCAATCGACAGGGTGGGGGTGAAGCTTTCTTT,CASNRQGGGEAFF
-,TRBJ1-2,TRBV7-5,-,TGTGTCAGAAGCCCAGGTTTCGGGGTTAGAAACTATGGCTACACCTTC,CVRSPGFGVRNYGYTF
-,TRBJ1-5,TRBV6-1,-,TGTGCCAGCAGTGAAGCGCATTACCACAATCAGCCCCAGCATTTT,CASSEAHYHNQPQHF
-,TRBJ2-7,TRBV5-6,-,TGTGCCAGCAGCTCCGCGGGACAGCCCTACGAGCAGTACTTC,CASSSAGQPYEQYF
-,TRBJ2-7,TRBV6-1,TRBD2,TGTGCCAGCAGTGACACCGGGACTACTAGATACGAGCAGTACTTC,CASSDTGTTRYEQYF
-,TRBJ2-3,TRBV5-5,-,TGTGCCAGCAGCAAAGCCGCGCGGGATACGCAGTATTTT,CASSKAARDTQYF
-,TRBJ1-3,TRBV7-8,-,TGTGCCAGCAGCTTAATAGGGGGAAACACCATATATTTT,CASSLIGGNTIYF
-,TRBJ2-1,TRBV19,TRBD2,TGTGCCAGTAGTATAGGGATGGGACTAGTTTACAATGAGCAGTTCTTC,CASSIGMGLVYNEQFF
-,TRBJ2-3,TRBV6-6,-,TGTGCCAGCAGTTACCGAAGCCCAGACCTATATACGCAGTATTTT,CASSYRSPDLYTQYF
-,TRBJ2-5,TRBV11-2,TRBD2,TGTGCCAGCAGCTGGCGGACTAGCGGGGAGACCCAGTACTTC,CASSWRTSGETQYF
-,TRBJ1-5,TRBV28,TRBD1,TGTGCCAGCAGTCAGGTCGGGGACAGGCAAAATCAGCCCCAGCATTTT,CASSQVGDRQNQPQHF
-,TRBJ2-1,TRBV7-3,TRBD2,TGTGCCAGCAGCTTAATTAGCGGGAGCTCCTACAATGAGCAGTTCTTC,CASSLISGSSYNEQFF